This T cell receptor beta chain originates from a study of PD-1 blockade in mismatch repair-deficient tumors. Study in general: Patients had about a dozen mismatch repair-deficient cancer types, all previously treated and progressing. Study results and limitations: After pembrolizumab, tumor-resident clones rose rapidly, then generally contracted before radiologic responses.

Generated by immunoSEQ multiplex PCR, the TCRdb table keeps only in-frame clones and is missing some. The data contain more than 50,000 clones, about 87% of them singletons. Worth noting for this clone: Its antigen is currently unknown.

Trimming at V came to 6 bases and at J to 8 bases, leaving 11 bases not matched to a gene. The CDR3 spans 15 residues. Germline assignment: CDR1 MGHRA and CDR2 YSYEKL. This rearrangement joins TRBV4-1 to TRBJ2-1, with TRBD2 matching over 9 bases. The specimen was peripheral blood, collected 52 weeks after starting pembrolizumab. This clonotype was obtained from an adult with mismatch repair-deficient cancer. This chain's CDR3 is CASSYRQREVDEQFF. For the CDR3, the DNA is TGCGCCAGCAGTTACCGCCAGCGGGAGGTCGATGAGCAGTTCTTC.